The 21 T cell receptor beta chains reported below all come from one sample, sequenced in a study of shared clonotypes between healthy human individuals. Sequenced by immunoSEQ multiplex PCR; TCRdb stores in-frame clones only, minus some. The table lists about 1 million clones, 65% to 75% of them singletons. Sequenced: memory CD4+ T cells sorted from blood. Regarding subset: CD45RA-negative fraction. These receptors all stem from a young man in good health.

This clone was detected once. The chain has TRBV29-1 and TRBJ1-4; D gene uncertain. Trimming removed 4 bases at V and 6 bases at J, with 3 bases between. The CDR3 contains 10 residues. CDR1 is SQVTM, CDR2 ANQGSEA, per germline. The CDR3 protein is CSVADEKLFF. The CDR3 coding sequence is TGCAGCGTTGCGGATGAAAAACTGTTTTTT.

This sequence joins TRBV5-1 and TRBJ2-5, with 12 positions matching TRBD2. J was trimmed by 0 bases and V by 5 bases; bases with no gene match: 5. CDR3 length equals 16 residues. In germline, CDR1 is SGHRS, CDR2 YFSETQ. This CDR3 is CASSRLAGEYQETQYF. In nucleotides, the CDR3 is TGCGCCAGCAGTCGACTAGCGGGGGAGTACCAAGAGACCCAGTACTTC.

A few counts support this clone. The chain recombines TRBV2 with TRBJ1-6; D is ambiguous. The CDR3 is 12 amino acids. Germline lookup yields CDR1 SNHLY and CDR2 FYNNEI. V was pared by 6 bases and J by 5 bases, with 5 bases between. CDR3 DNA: TGTGCCAGCAGGCGGGATAATTCACCCCTCCACTTT. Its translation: CASRRDNSPLHF.

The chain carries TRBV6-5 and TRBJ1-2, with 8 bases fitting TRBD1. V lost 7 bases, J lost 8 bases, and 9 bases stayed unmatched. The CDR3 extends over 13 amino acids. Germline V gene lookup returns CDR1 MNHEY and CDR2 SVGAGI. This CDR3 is CASKAQGVRGYTF. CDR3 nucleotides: TGTGCCAGCAAAGCACAGGGGGTTCGAGGCTACACCTTC.

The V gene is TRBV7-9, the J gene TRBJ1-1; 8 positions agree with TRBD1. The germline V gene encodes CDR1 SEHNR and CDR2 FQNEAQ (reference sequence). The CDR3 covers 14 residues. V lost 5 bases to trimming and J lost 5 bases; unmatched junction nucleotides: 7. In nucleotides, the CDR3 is TGTGCCAGCAGCATCGGGACAGGTCGGACTGAAGCTTTCTTT. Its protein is CASSIGTGRTEAFF.

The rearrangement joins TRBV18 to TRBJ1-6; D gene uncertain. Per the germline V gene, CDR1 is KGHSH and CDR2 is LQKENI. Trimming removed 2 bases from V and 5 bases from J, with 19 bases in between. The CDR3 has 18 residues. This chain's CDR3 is CASSPAPLTASDNSPLHF. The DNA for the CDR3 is TGTGCCAGCTCACCAGCCCCCCTCACCGCCTCGGATAATTCACCCCTCCACTTT.

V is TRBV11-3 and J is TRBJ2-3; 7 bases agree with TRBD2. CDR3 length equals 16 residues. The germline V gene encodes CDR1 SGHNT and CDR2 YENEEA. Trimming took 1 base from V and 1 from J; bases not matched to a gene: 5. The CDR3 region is CASSLASGFGTDTQYF. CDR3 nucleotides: TGTGCCAGCAGCTTAGCTAGCGGCTTCGGCACAGATACGCAGTATTTT.

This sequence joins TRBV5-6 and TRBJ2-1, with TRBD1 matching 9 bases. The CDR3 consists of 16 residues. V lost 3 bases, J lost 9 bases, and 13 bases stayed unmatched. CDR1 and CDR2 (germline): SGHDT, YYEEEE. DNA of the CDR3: TGTGCCAGCAGCTACAGGGGGCAGCTCAAAGTGGCTGAGCAGTTCTTC. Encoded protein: CASSYRGQLKVAEQFF.

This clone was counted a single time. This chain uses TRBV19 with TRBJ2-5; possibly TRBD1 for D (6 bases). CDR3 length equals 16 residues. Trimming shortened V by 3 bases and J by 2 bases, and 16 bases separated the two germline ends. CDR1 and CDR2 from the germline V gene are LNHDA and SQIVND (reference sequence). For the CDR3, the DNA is TGTGCCAGTAGTATCGACGGTGCAGGGGAACAAGAGACCCAGTACTTC. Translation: CASSIDGAGEQETQYF.

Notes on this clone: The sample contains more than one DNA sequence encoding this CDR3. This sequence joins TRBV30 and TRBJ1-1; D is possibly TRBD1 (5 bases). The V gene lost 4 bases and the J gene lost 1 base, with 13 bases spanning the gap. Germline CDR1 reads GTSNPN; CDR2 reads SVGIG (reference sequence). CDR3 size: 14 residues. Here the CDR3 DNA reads TGTGCCTGGACCGTGGGGGGATGGAACACTGAAGCTTTCTTT. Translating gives CAWTVGGWNTEAFF.

CDR3 sequence: CATQWGGAGDGYTF. CDR3 coding DNA: TGTGCCACCCAGTGGGGGGGGGCTGGAGATGGCTACACCTTC. J is TRBJ1-2 and V is TRBV6-6; D is perhaps TRBD1 (6 bases). V was trimmed by 10 bases and J by 6 bases, leaving 21 bases between them. CDR1 and CDR2 (germline): MNHNY, SVGAGI (reference sequence). This CDR3 region has 14 residues.

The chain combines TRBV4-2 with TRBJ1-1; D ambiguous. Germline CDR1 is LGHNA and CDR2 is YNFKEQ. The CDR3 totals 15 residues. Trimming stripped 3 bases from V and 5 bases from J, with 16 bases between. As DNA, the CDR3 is TGTGCCAGCAGCCATCCCGGCGAGTTAAGGACTGAAGCTTTCTTT. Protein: CASSHPGELRTEAFF.

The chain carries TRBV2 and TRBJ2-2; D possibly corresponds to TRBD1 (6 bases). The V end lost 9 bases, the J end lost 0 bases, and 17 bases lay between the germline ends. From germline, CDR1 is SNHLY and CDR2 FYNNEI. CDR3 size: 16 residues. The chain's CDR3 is CASRPPGHTNTGELFF. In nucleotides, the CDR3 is TGTGCCAGTCGACCACCGGGACATACGAACACCGGGGAGCTGTTTTTT.

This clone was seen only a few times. CDR3 in amino acids: CASSFSSGGAGLKETQYF. The CDR3 nucleotides read TGTGCCAGCAGTTTCTCTAGCGGGGGGGCAGGACTGAAAGAGACCCAGTACTTC. The V call is TRBV2, the J call TRBJ2-5, with TRBD2 identical over 12 bases. CDR1 and CDR2 from the germline V gene are SNHLY and FYNNEI. The CDR3 covers 18 residues. Unmatched junction bases numbered 13, after V lost 5 bases and J lost 3 bases.

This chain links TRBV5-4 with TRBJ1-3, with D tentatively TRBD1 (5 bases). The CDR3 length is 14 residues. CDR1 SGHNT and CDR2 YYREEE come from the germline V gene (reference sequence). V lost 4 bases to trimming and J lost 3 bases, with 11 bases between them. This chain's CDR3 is CASSPGVHGNTIYF. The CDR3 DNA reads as TGTGCCAGCAGCCCGGGGGTCCATGGAAACACCATATATTTT.

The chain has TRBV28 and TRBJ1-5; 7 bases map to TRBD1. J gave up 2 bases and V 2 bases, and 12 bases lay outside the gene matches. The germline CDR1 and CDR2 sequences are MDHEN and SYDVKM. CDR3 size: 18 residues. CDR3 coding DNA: TGTGCCAGCAGTTTACTGAGGGACAGTGACCCGGGCAATCAGCCCCAGCATTTT. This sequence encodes CASSLLRDSDPGNQPQHF.

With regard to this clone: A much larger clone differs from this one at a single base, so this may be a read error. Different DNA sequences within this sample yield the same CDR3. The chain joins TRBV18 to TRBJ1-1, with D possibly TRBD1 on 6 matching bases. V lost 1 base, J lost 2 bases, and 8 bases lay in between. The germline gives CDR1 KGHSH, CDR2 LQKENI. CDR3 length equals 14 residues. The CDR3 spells CASSPQGVNTEAFF. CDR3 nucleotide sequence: TGTGCCAGCTCACCACAGGGGGTAAACACTGAAGCTTTCTTT. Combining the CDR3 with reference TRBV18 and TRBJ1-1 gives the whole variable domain NAGVMQNPRHLVRRRGQEARLRCSPMKGHSHVYWYRQLPEEGLKFMVYLQKENIIDESGMPKERFSAEFPKEGPSILRIQQVVRGDSAAYFCASSPQGVNTEAFFGQGTRLTVV.

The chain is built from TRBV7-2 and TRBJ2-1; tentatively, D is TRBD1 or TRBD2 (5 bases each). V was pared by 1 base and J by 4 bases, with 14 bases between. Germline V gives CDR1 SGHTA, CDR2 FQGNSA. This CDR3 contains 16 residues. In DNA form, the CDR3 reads TGTGCCAGCAGCTTAGGGGGGTCGGGTTTTTACAATGAGCAGTTCTTC. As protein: CASSLGGSGFYNEQFF.

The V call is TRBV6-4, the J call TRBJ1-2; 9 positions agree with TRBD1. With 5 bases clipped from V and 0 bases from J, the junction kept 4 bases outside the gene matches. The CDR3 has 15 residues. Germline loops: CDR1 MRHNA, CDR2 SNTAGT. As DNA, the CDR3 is TGTGCCAGCAGTCCACAGGGGGCGGCTAACTATGGCTACACCTTC. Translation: CASSPQGAANYGYTF.

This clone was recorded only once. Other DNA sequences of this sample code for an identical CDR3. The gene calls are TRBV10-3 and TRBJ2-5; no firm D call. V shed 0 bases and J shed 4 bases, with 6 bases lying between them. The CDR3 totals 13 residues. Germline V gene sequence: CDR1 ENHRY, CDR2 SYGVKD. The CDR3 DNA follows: TGTGCCATCAGTGAGTCTAGCCGAGAGACCCAGTACTTC. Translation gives CAISESSRETQYF.

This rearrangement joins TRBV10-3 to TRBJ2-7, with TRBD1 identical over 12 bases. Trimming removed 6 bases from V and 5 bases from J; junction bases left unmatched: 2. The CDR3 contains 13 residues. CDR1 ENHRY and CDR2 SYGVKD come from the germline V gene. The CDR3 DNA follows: TGTGCCATCAGGGGGACAGGGGGCGACGAGCAGTACTTC. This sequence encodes CAIRGTGGDEQYF.